The clone carrying this TCR beta chain turned up a few times. The source of the sample is a study of T-cell memory formation after mild COVID-19. Constant-segment primers served in 5'RACE that generated TCR alpha and TCR beta cDNA libraries bearing sample barcodes and UMIs. From the 5' RACE reads, TCRdb called clonotypes with MiXCR, one entry per CDR3 protein. Of some 310,000 distinct CDR3 sequences in the sample, about 20% were seen once. This CDR3 spans 17 amino acids. Trimming pared 0 bases from V and 7 bases from J, leaving 18 bases between. Germline lookup yields CDR1 MNHEY and CDR2 SVGAGI. This chain links TRBV6-5 with TRBJ2-2; possibly TRBD1 for D (6 bases). Sequencing was performed on PBMCs or a T cell subset sorted from them (not recorded which). The receptor comes from a man aged 18 to 30 who had mild COVID-19 (a few samples of this study predate the infection). Cell type and time point are not known. CDR3 coding DNA: TGTGCCAGCAGTTACTCGGGGGACAAAGTCTGGGGCGGGGAGCTGTTTTTT. Protein: CASSYSGDKVWGGELFF.